What follows are 16 T cell receptor beta chains derived from one specimen sequenced in a study of blood T cell repertoires in COVID-19. The table came from immunoSEQ multiplex PCR; TCRdb's copy has only in-frame clones and leaves some out. Of under 300,000 clones listed, approximately 87% were seen once; the top ten hold 6.2%. Sequences were obtained from peripheral blood. Every receptor here comes from a man aged 55 to 70 with acute or convalescent COVID-19.

The V gene is TRBV18, the J gene TRBJ1-2; 7 positions agree with TRBD1. The germline CDR1 and CDR2 sequences are KGHSH and LQKENI. The J segment lost 4 bases and the V segment lost 4 bases, leaving 9 bases of the junction unmatched. The CDR3 covers 15 residues. The CDR3 DNA follows: TGTGCCAGCTCACAGAAACAGGGGCAGGGCTATGGCTACACCTTC. This translates into CASSQKQGQGYGYTF. Full variable domain (missing parts from reference TRBV18 and TRBJ1-2): NAGVMQNPRHLVRRRGQEARLRCSPMKGHSHVYWYRQLPEEGLKFMVYLQKENIIDESGMPKERFSAEFPKEGPSILRIQQVVRGDSAAYFCASSQKQGQGYGYTFGSGTRLTVV.

This chain links TRBV2 with TRBJ1-1; 7 nucleotides match TRBD1. The junction had 9 bases not matched to a gene; V was cut back by 4 bases and J by 4 bases. The CDR3 has 15 amino acids. CDR1 SNHLY and CDR2 FYNNEI come from the germline V gene. CDR3 sequence reads: CASSVPGQSFTEAFF. The CDR3 coding sequence is TGTGCCAGCAGTGTACCGGGACAGAGCTTCACTGAAGCTTTCTTT.

V usage is TRBV14 and J usage is TRBJ1-2, with D possibly TRBD1 on 5 matching bases. This CDR3 contains 14 residues. The germline V and J ends were trimmed by 0 bases and 4 bases, with 9 bases remaining between them. Germline lookup yields CDR1 SGHDN and CDR2 FVKESK. The CDR3 region is CASSQDRQSYGYTF. The CDR3 nucleotides read TGTGCCAGCAGCCAAGACCGACAGAGCTATGGCTACACCTTC.

V and J are TRBV12-5 and TRBJ2-3; TRBD1 is a possible D gene (5 bases). From germline, CDR1 is LGHNT and CDR2 FRNRAP. V shed 3 bases and J shed 2 bases, with 18 bases lying between them. The CDR3 totals 17 residues. For the CDR3, the DNA is TGTGCTAGTGGTTTAGGGGCAGGCCAATCTTCCACAGATACGCAGTATTTT. Residues: CASGLGAGQSSTDTQYF.

The chain combines TRBV19 with TRBJ1-5; TRBD1 aligns across 7 bases. After removal of 6 bases from V and 4 bases from J, the junction contained 12 bases not matched to a gene. Germline V gene lookup returns CDR1 LNHDA and CDR2 SQIVND (reference sequence). The CDR3 contains 16 residues. In DNA form, the CDR3 reads TGTGCCAGTAGCAGCCCGACAGGGTCGGGAAATCAGCCCCAGCATTTT. It yields the protein CASSSPTGSGNQPQHF.

The rearrangement joins TRBV5-5 to TRBJ2-1; 16 bases are a match to TRBD2. The CDR3 totals 16 residues. Trimming cost V 4 bases and J 10 bases; bases outside gene matches: 8. Germline V gives CDR1 SGHKS, CDR2 YYEKEE (reference sequence). CDR3 DNA sequence: TGTGCCAGCAGCCCTGGGACTAGCGGGAGGGCGCAGGAGCAGTTCTTC. Translating it yields CASSPGTSGRAQEQFF. The complete variable domain, with remaining parts taken from reference TRBV5-5 and TRBJ2-1, reads DAGVTQSPTHLIKTRGQQVTLRCSPISGHKSVSWYQQVLGQGPQFIFQYYEKEERGRGNFPDRFSARQFPNYSSELNVNALLLGDSALYLCASSPGTSGRAQEQFFGPGTRLTVL.

The chain carries TRBV30 and TRBJ2-7; TRBD2 aligns across 7 bases. The CDR3 runs 13 residues. CDR1 is GTSNPN, CDR2 SVGIG, per germline (reference sequence). V gave up 5 bases and J gave up 2 bases; unmatched junction bases: 6. CDR3 sequence: CAWSKRGTYEQYF. Written as DNA, the CDR3 is TGTGCCTGGTCAAAGCGGGGAACCTACGAGCAGTACTTC.

The chain joins TRBV30 to TRBJ2-2, with D possibly TRBD1 on 6 matching bases. V was cut by 2 bases and J by 4 bases, with 14 bases left in between. Germline V gene lookup returns CDR1 GTSNPN and CDR2 SVGIG (reference sequence). This CDR3 has 15 residues. The CDR3 DNA sequence: TGTGCCTGGAGTCAGGACAGAAGAGGCACCGGGGAGCTGTTTTTT. Its translation is CAWSQDRRGTGELFF.

Here the CDR3 DNA reads TGTGCCAGTAGTATAGGACGGGGGGGGACTGAAGCTTTCTTT. Residues: CASSIGRGGTEAFF. This sequence joins TRBV19 and TRBJ1-1, with D possibly TRBD1 on 5 matching bases. This CDR3 region has 14 residues. Per germline, CDR1 LNHDA and CDR2 SQIVND (reference sequence). Trimming removed 1 base at V and 5 bases at J, with 11 bases between.

The V call is TRBV4-3, the J call TRBJ2-3; weak D call: TRBD2 (6 bases). The germline CDR1 and CDR2 sequences are LGHNA and YSLEER. The CDR3 has 17 amino acids. V was shortened by 0 bases and J by 2 bases, with 15 bases between the two germline ends. Here the CDR3 reads CASSQELSSVITDTQYF. The DNA of the CDR3 is TGCGCCAGCAGCCAAGAACTATCTAGCGTGATCACAGATACGCAGTATTTT.

The chain joins TRBV4-1 to TRBJ1-6; D perhaps matches TRBD1 (6 bases). The germline V gene encodes CDR1 MGHRA and CDR2 YSYEKL. The CDR3 loop spans 17 amino acids. V was clipped by 2 bases and J by 10 bases, with 21 bases between them. The CDR3 reads CASSQNTGGQGRSPLHF. The CDR3, as DNA: TGCGCCAGCAGCCAAAACACAGGTGGGCAGGGGCGGTCACCCCTCCACTTT.

The V gene is TRBV10-3, the J gene TRBJ1-1; D is possibly TRBD1 (6 bases). The V end was cut by 7 bases, the J end by 0 bases, with 12 bases between. This CDR3 is 14 amino acids long. CDR1 is ENHRY, CDR2 SYGVKD, per germline. DNA of the CDR3: TGTGCCATCAATGCAGGGGCTCTGAACACTGAAGCTTTCTTT. It yields the protein CAINAGALNTEAFF.

This rearrangement joins TRBV5-4 to TRBJ1-1; the D is unclear. Trimming removed 1 base at V and 5 bases at J, with 12 bases between. CDR1 and CDR2 (germline): SGHNT, YYREEE (reference sequence). This CDR3 is built from 14 residues. This chain's CDR3 is CASSLIGGLTEAFF. DNA for the CDR3: TGTGCCAGCAGCTTGATTGGAGGTTTAACTGAAGCTTTCTTT.

This chain connects TRBV5-1 to TRBJ2-2, with 8 positions matching TRBD1. The V and J ends lost 2 bases and 4 bases, in that order; junction bases with no gene match: 4. This CDR3 comprises 15 residues. Germline V CDR1 and CDR2: SGHRS, YFSETQ. The CDR3 loop is CASSFDRGGTGELFF. CDR3 nucleotides: TGCGCCAGCAGCTTCGACAGGGGCGGCACCGGGGAGCTGTTTTTT.

The chain joins TRBV6-6 to TRBJ2-7; perhaps TRBD1 as D (6 bases). The CDR3 length is 13 residues. Germline V lookup: CDR1 MNHNY, CDR2 SVGAGI (reference sequence). V dropped 6 bases and J dropped 11 bases, with 20 bases sitting between them. The CDR3 reads CASSPRDTGWEYF. CDR3 DNA sequence: TGTGCCAGCAGCCCTAGGGACACTGGGTGGGAGTACTTC.

The rearrangement uses TRBV29-1 and TRBJ1-4, with 10 bases fitting TRBD1. The V segment lost 7 bases and the J segment 8 bases; nucleotides outside the gene matches: 7. Germline lookup yields CDR1 SQVTM and CDR2 ANQGSEA. CDR3 length: 13 residues. DNA of the CDR3: TGCAGCGCCCGGACAGGGGGTCGCGAAAAACTGTTTTTT. The encoded protein is CSARTGGREKLFF.